A single sample gave rise to the 32 T cell receptor beta chains below, sequenced in a study of Ad26.COV2.S vaccination and SARS-CoV-2 variants. The repertoire was sequenced with immunoSEQ multiplex PCR; TCRdb's copy has only in-frame clones and lacks some. In the table there are 400,000 to 450,000 clones, around 92% of which are singletons. Treatment specified: approximately 18 received Ad26.COV2.S at low or high dose, single or two shots; roughly five received placebo; per-sample allocation not given. The investigators took samples on day 63 after the first vaccine or placebo injection. This sample comprised peripheral blood, obtained in a trial of Ad26.COV2.S vaccine versus placebo. The receptors originated from a person aged 18-60 years who received the Ad26.COV2.S COVID-19 vaccine or a placebo.

The chain recombines TRBV5-6 with TRBJ2-7; the D is unclear. CDR3 length: 14 residues. In germline, CDR1 is SGHDT, CDR2 YYEEEE. Between the trimmed V and J ends, which lost 0 bases and 3 bases, there was a span of 10 bases. This CDR3 reads CASSLGQQIYEQYF. The CDR3 DNA sequence: TGTGCCAGCAGCTTGGGCCAACAAATCTACGAGCAGTACTTC.

This clone was found once. J is TRBJ2-7 and V is TRBV27; TRBD2 matches at 13 bases. V gave up 5 bases and J gave up 2 bases; unmatched junction bases: 15. The germline V gene encodes CDR1 MNHEY and CDR2 SMNVEV (reference sequence). The CDR3 totals 19 residues. CDR3 nucleotide sequence: TGTGCCAGCAGTGCGCTTACTTTACGAACTAGCGGGGGGGCCTACGAGCAGTACTTC. Its translation: CASSALTLRTSGGAYEQYF.

The genes are TRBV30 and TRBJ2-2; D is unresolved. Germline V gene data show CDR1 as GTSNPN and CDR2 as SVGIG (reference sequence). Trimming removed 2 bases at V and 6 bases at J, with 7 bases between. The CDR3 is 12 residues long. The CDR3 loop is CAWSLSAGELFF. The CDR3 coding sequence is TGTGCCTGGAGTCTATCTGCCGGGGAGCTGTTTTTT.

The chain recombines TRBV5-6 with TRBJ2-1, with 13 positions matching TRBD2. This CDR3 region has 15 residues. Trimming removed 1 base from V and 9 bases from J; junction bases left unmatched: 4. Germline V lookup: CDR1 SGHDT, CDR2 YYEEEE. CDR3 region: CASSLTSGGAREQFF. CDR3 DNA: TGTGCCAGCAGCTTGACTAGCGGGGGGGCACGTGAGCAGTTCTTC.

This clone came up once. The V gene is TRBV7-2, the J gene TRBJ2-2; 9 nucleotides agree with TRBD2. The CDR3 length is 17 residues. Trimming took 2 bases from V and 6 from J; bases not matched to a gene: 10. Germline V gives CDR1 SGHTA, CDR2 FQGNSA. CDR3 DNA: TGTGCCAGCAGCTTAATAAAAAGCGGGGGGAGCGCCGGGGAGCTGTTTTTT. It codes for CASSLIKSGGSAGELFF.

V is TRBV7-2 and J is TRBJ2-5; 7 positions agree with TRBD1. There are 12 residues in the CDR3. Germline V lookup: CDR1 SGHTA, CDR2 FQGNSA. V lost 6 bases and J lost 5; bases outside the gene matches: 3. CDR3 coding DNA: TGTGCCAGCAGGACCAGGGGGGAGACCCAGTACTTC. Residues: CASRTRGETQYF.

This clone occurred once. J is TRBJ2-5 and V is TRBV7-7; D is perhaps TRBD2 (5 bases). Per germline, CDR1 SSHAT and CDR2 FNYEAQ (reference sequence). The V end lost 3 bases, the J end lost 4 bases, and 6 bases lay between the germline ends. CDR3 length: 12 residues. CDR3: CASSFGLETQYF. CDR3 nucleotide sequence: TGTGCCAGCAGCTTTGGACTAGAGACCCAGTACTTC. Full variable domain (remainder filled in from reference TRBV7-7 and TRBJ2-5): GAGVSQSPRYKVTKRGQDVTLRCDPISSHATLYWYQQALGQGPEFLTYFNYEAQPDKSGLPSDRFSAERPEGSISTLTIQRTEQRDSAMYRCASSFGLETQYFGPGTRLLVL.

This chain links TRBV4-1 with TRBJ1-1, with a weak D call TRBD1 (6 bases). The germline V gene has CDR1 MGHRA and CDR2 YSYEKL. Trimming took off 1 base at V and 1 base at J, with 7 bases between the two ends. The CDR3 covers 14 residues. CDR3: CASSQGQENTEAFF. The CDR3 bases are TGCGCCAGCAGCCAAGGACAGGAGAACACTGAAGCTTTCTTT.

This clone appeared a single time. The chain couples TRBV5-1 to TRBJ1-1, with 7 bases that match TRBD1. From germline, CDR1 is SGHRS and CDR2 YFSETQ. The CDR3 has 16 residues. Losses at the gene ends were 1 base for V and 0 bases for J; bases not matched to a gene: 6. The CDR3, as DNA: TGCGCCAGCAGCTTGTCCCTAACAGGGGTGAACACTGAAGCTTTCTTT. This codes for CASSLSLTGVNTEAFF.

V is TRBV6-2 or TRBV6-3 and J is TRBJ2-2; 11 bases map to TRBD2. This CDR3 contains 18 residues. After removal of 2 bases from V and 1 base from J, the junction contained 6 bases not matched to a gene. Germline CDR1 MNHEY, CDR2 SVGEGT. The CDR3 coding sequence is TGTGCCAGCAGTTACGAGGAAGGACTAGCGGGGAACACCGGGGAGCTGTTTTTT. It translates to CASSYEEGLAGNTGELFF.

The chain has TRBV7-8 and TRBJ2-5; 7 nucleotides agree with TRBD1. The CDR3 extends over 14 amino acids. J lost 2 bases, V lost 5 bases, and 5 bases had no gene match. Looked up from germline, CDR1 is SGHVS and CDR2 is FQNEAQ. The CDR3 reads CASSPDRQQETQYF. The CDR3 nucleotides read TGTGCCAGCAGCCCGGACAGGCAGCAAGAGACCCAGTACTTC.

V is TRBV25-1 and J is TRBJ2-5; TRBD1 might be the D (5 bases). Between the trimmed V and J ends, which lost 2 bases and 4 bases, there was a span of 11 bases. The germline CDR1 and CDR2 sequences are MGHDK and SYGVNS. The CDR3 is made up of 14 amino acids. DNA of the CDR3: TGTGCCAGCAGTGAAAACCAGGGTGGAGAGACCCAGTACTTC. Translated, it gives CASSENQGGETQYF.

The chain joins TRBV11-2 to TRBJ2-3; a possible D gene is TRBD2 (5 bases). CDR1 SGHAT and CDR2 FQNNGV come from the germline V gene. This CDR3 comprises 15 residues. Trimming cost V 1 base and J 1 base, with 9 bases left between them. The CDR3 region is CASSLVLVGTDTQYF. In DNA form, the CDR3 reads TGTGCCAGCAGCTTAGTACTAGTCGGCACAGATACGCAGTATTTT.

The rearrangement uses TRBV5-1 and TRBJ2-1; 11 bases are shared with TRBD1. After removal of 0 bases from V and 9 bases from J, the junction contained 5 bases not matched to a gene. CDR1 is SGHRS and CDR2 is YFSETQ in the germline V gene. This CDR3 is built from 15 residues. The CDR3 is CASSLDGQGAGEQFF. CDR3 in DNA: TGCGCCAGCAGCTTGGATGGACAGGGGGCTGGTGAGCAGTTCTTC. The whole variable domain, filled in from reference TRBV5-1 and TRBJ2-1, reads KAGVTQTPRYLIKTRGQQVTLSCSPISGHRSVSWYQQTPGQGLQFLFEYFSETQRNKGNFPGRFSGRQFSNSRSEMNVSTLELGDSALYLCASSLDGQGAGEQFFGPGTRLTVL.

As regards this clone: One end of the junction is discordant with germline, which a read error may explain. The gene calls are TRBV7-7 and TRBJ2-1, with TRBD2 identical over 9 bases. The CDR3 loop spans 15 amino acids. From germline, CDR1 is SSHAT and CDR2 FNYEAQ (reference sequence). The CDR3 DNA follows: TGTGCTAGCAGCTTATTATCTAGCGGGGTTAATGAGCAGTTCTTC. Amino acids: CASSLLSSGVNEQFF.

This sequence joins TRBV5-4 and TRBJ1-2; D not resolved. Trimming shortened V by 1 base and J by 4 bases, and 11 bases separated the two germline ends. Germline V gene sequence: CDR1 SGHNT, CDR2 YYREEE (reference sequence). The CDR3 totals 14 residues. The CDR3 protein is CASSLTVPAYGYTF. The CDR3 DNA reads TGTGCCAGCAGCTTGACGGTACCTGCCTATGGCTACACCTTC.

This clone occurred once. Here the CDR3 DNA reads TGCGGAGAAGGGACGGTCTATGGCTACACCTTC. It is translated as CGEGTVYGYTF. V gene TRBV20-1 combines with J gene TRBJ1-2; possible D gene TRBD1, 5 bases. Germline CDR1 is DFQATT and CDR2 is SNEGSKA (reference sequence). The CDR3 extends over 11 amino acids.

CDR3 coding DNA: TGTGCCAGCAGCCCGAATTCCCTCGAGCAGTACTTC. Translating it yields CASSPNSLEQYF. The rearrangement links TRBV3-1 (or the pseudogene TRBV3-2) to TRBJ2-7; D unclear. Germline V gene lookup returns CDR1 LGHDT and CDR2 YNNKEL (reference sequence). The V end lost 4 bases, the J end lost 6 bases, and 10 bases lay between the germline ends. The CDR3 length is 12 residues.

V is TRBV24-1 and J is TRBJ1-1; D unclear. V was trimmed by 1 base and J by 6 bases, leaving 8 bases between them. Germline V lookup: CDR1 KGHDR, CDR2 SFDVKD. This CDR3 contains 13 residues. This chain's CDR3 is CATSDLYGAEAFF. The DNA of the CDR3 is TGTGCCACCAGTGATTTATACGGAGCTGAAGCTTTCTTT.

This clone was observed a single time. J is TRBJ1-5 and V is TRBV5-4, with TRBD1 matching 7 bases. V dropped 7 bases and J dropped 8; count of bases not matched to a gene: 12. The CDR3 consists of 14 residues. Germline V CDR1 and CDR2: SGHNT, YYREEE (reference sequence). The CDR3 DNA follows: TGTGCCAGCGGCCTTCGAGGTGGGACAGAGCCCCAGCATTTT. Protein sequence: CASGLRGGTEPQHF.

The sample holds a few counts of this clone. The chain couples TRBV3-1 (or the pseudogene TRBV3-2) to TRBJ2-7; the D is unclear. V lost 6 bases and J 2 bases, leaving 8 bases between the germline ends. Germline CDR1 reads LGHDT; CDR2 reads YNNKEL (reference sequence). This CDR3 comprises 12 residues. This chain's CDR3 is CASRGPAYEQYF. In nucleotides, the CDR3 is TGTGCCAGCAGGGGTCCAGCCTACGAGCAGTACTTC.

The V and J genes are TRBV21-1 and TRBJ1-4. TRBV21-1 is classified as a pseudogene. CDR3 size: 14 residues. This CDR3 is CASSKAGGGEKLFF. Written as DNA, the CDR3 is TGTGCCAGCAGCAAGGCAGGTGGGGGTGAAAAACTGTTTTTT.

The rearrangement links TRBV7-6 to TRBJ2-3; 9 nucleotides agree with TRBD2. CDR3 length: 17 amino acids. The trim removed 1 base at V and 2 bases at J, leaving 7 bases unmatched. Germline loops: CDR1 SGHVS, CDR2 FNYEAQ. In nucleotides, the CDR3 is TGTGCCAGCAGCTTAGAGGTTAGCGGGGGTGTCACAGATACGCAGTATTTT. Residues: CASSLEVSGGVTDTQYF.

V usage is TRBV4-1 and J usage is TRBJ2-3; 8 nucleotides align to TRBD2. The CDR3 sequence is 17 residues long. J was trimmed by 8 bases and V by 0 bases; bases with no gene match: 13. The germline gives CDR1 MGHRA, CDR2 YSYEKL. Written as DNA, the CDR3 is TGCGCCAGCAGCCAAGATCCCTCTGCGGGGGGAAGGGTTACGCAGTATTTT. Translated, it gives CASSQDPSAGGRVTQYF.

Here the CDR3 reads CASSPGTVYNEQFF. The DNA of the CDR3 is TGCGCCAGCAGCCCCGGGACAGTCTACAATGAGCAGTTCTTC. The chain carries TRBV4-1 and TRBJ2-1; 7 bases line up with TRBD1. The germline V gene has CDR1 MGHRA and CDR2 YSYEKL. Germline trimming cut 4 bases from V and 3 bases from J; bases unmatched to any gene: 3. The CDR3 covers 14 residues.

J is TRBJ1-5 and V is TRBV30; D gene ambiguous. The germline CDR1 and CDR2 sequences are GTSNPN and SVGIG (reference sequence). V was trimmed by 1 base and J by 0 bases, leaving 7 bases between them. There are 14 residues in the CDR3. The CDR3 is CAWSARNSNQPQHF. The CDR3 bases are TGTGCCTGGAGTGCCCGAAATAGCAATCAGCCCCAGCATTTT.

This chain joins TRBV6-2 or TRBV6-3 and TRBJ2-7; D gene uncertain. The CDR3 is 12 residues long. The V gene lost 4 bases and the J gene lost 6 bases, with 10 bases spanning the gap. Germline lookup yields CDR1 MNHEY and CDR2 SVGEGT. CDR3 protein: CASSSGYAEQYF. The CDR3 nucleotides read TGTGCCAGCAGTTCCGGGTACGCCGAGCAGTACTTC.

The rearrangement joins TRBV3-1 (or the pseudogene TRBV3-2) to TRBJ1-6; D is ambiguous. CDR1 LGHDT and CDR2 YNNKEL come from the germline V gene (reference sequence). The CDR3 consists of 12 residues. V was trimmed by 5 bases and J by 12 bases, leaving 11 bases between them. CDR3 sequence reads: CASSSDCGPLHF. CDR3 nucleotide sequence: TGTGCCAGCAGCTCGGACTGCGGACCCCTCCACTTT.

Note on this clone: This specimen includes other DNA sequences encoding the same CDR3. The V and J genes are TRBV5-6 and TRBJ1-1; D gene ambiguous. There are 13 residues in the CDR3. The V and J ends lost 0 bases and 0 bases respectively, with 3 bases between them. Germline loops: CDR1 SGHDT, CDR2 YYEEEE. This CDR3 is CASSLDLNTEAFF. The DNA of the CDR3 is TGTGCCAGCAGCTTGGACCTGAACACTGAAGCTTTCTTT.

In its sample, this clone was seen a few times. The chain uses TRBV5-5 and TRBJ2-7; 9 positions agree with TRBD1. The germline CDR1 and CDR2 sequences are SGHKS and YYEKEE (reference sequence). The CDR3 length is 13 residues. With V trimmed by 4 bases and J by 2 bases, 1 base remained unmatched. The CDR3 region has the DNA TGTGCCAGCAGCCGGGACAGGGCCTACGAGCAGTACTTC. This gives the protein CASSRDRAYEQYF.

The J gene is TRBJ1-3, the V gene TRBV6-5; no reliable D call. Germline assignment: CDR1 MNHEY and CDR2 SVGAGI. The germline V and J ends were trimmed by 6 bases and 4 bases, with 16 bases remaining between them. CDR3 length equals 15 residues. This CDR3 reads CASSVTLTGGNTIYF. As DNA, the CDR3 is TGTGCCAGCAGCGTCACCCTGACGGGGGGAAACACCATATATTTT.

The CDR3 spells CASSLGPGQGREQYF. CDR3 coding DNA: TGTGCCAGCAGCTTAGGACCGGGACAGGGCCGCGAGCAGTACTTC. The rearrangement joins TRBV7-2 to TRBJ2-7; 9 bases are a match to TRBD1. Germline CDR1 and CDR2: SGHTA and FQGNSA. V was clipped by 1 base and J by 6 bases; unmatched bases: 7. The CDR3 contains 15 residues.